This T cell receptor beta chain was retrieved from a study of T cell responses to AZD1222 COVID-19 vaccine. Study observations and caveats: Seropositive AZD1222 recipients at baseline numbered only five to seven. The sample set comprised mostly white British donors with more females, and clonal diversity was possibly underestimated.

Per the germline V gene, CDR1 is LNHDA and CDR2 is SQIVND (reference sequence). J lost 2 bases, V lost 7 bases, and 14 bases had no gene match. The CDR3 is 18 residues long. The repertoire was sequenced with immunoSEQ multiplex PCR; TCRdb's copy has only in-frame clones and lacks some. The sample lists about 130,000 clones, about 93% occurring once. Combined were second doses at about 4 or about 12 weeks. As for this clone: The antigen is unknown.

The origin of this receptor is an adult who received the AZD1222 COVID-19 vaccine. The rearrangement uses TRBV19 and TRBJ1-5; TRBD1 aligns across 10 bases. The sample in question was peripheral blood, obtained 28 days after the second AZD1222 dose. The CDR3 sequence: CASTFTLGQGEGNQPQHF. The CDR3 region has the DNA TGTGCCAGTACCTTTACACTCGGACAGGGGGAGGGCAATCAGCCCCAGCATTTT.